This TCR beta chain was sequenced during a study of long-term antiretroviral therapy in people with HIV. Study results and caveats: When set beside controls, HIV repertoires had CDR3 length ranges that were narrower.

This CDR3 has 14 amino acids. Deletions cut 6 bases from V and 7 bases from J, with 16 bases between. CDR1 SGHTS and CDR2 YDEGEE come from the germline V gene. Version v3.0 of the immunoSEQ assay was performed at survey level. In sequencing, about 40,000-50,000 T-cell genomes per sample were targeted. The repertoire was sequenced with immunoSEQ multiplex PCR; TCRdb's copy has only in-frame clones and lacks some. The table includes approximately 13,000 clones, 76% detected once. The samples, holding about 0.95-10 million cryopreserved PBMC, were thawed before DNA extraction was carried out. Regarding this clone: Its antigen is unidentified.

The receptor comes from a man aged 40-55 years with HIV. The chain is built from TRBV5-8 and TRBJ1-4, with a tentative D call TRBD1 (6 bases). The sequenced sample was unsorted PBMCs, obtained 3.1 years after starting antiretroviral therapy. CDR3 region: CASILTGLGEKLFF. The CDR3, as DNA: TGTGCCAGCATCCTAACAGGGTTAGGTGAAAAACTGTTTTTT.